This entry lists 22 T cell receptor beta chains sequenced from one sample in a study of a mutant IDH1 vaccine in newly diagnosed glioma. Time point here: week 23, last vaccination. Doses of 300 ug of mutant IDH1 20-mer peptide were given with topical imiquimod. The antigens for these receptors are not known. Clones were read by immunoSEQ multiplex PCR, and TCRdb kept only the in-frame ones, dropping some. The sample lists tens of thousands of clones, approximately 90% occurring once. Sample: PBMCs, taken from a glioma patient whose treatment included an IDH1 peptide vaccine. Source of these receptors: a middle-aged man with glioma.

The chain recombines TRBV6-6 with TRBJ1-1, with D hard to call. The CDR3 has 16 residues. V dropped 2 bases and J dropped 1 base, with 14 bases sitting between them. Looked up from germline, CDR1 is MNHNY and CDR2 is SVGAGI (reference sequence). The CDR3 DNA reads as TGTGCCAGCAGTTACACTTTTTGGACGGGGAACACTGAAGCTTTCTTT. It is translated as CASSYTFWTGNTEAFF.

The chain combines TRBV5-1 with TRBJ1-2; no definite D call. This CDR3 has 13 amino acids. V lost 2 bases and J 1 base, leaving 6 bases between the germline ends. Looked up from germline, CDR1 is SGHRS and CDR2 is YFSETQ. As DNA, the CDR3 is TGCGCCAGCAGCTTCCTAGATAACTATGGCTACACCTTC. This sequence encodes CASSFLDNYGYTF.

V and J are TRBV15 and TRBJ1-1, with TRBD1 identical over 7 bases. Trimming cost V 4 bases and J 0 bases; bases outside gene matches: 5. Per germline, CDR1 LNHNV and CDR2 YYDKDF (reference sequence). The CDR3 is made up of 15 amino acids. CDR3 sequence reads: CATSIGGGLNTEAFF. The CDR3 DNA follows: TGTGCCACCAGCATCGGAGGGGGCCTGAACACTGAAGCTTTCTTT.

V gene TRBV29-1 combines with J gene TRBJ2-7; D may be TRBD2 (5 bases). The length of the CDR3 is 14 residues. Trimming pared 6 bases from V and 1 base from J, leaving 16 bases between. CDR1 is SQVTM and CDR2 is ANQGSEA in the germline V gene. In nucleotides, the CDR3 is TGCAGCGTAACGGACGGGGAATGGTCCTACGAGCAGTACTTC. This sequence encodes CSVTDGEWSYEQYF.

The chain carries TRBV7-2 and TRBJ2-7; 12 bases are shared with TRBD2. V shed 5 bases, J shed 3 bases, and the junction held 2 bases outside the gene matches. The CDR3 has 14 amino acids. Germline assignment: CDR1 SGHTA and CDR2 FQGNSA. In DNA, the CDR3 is TGTGCCAGCAGCGAGACTAGCGGGAGCTACGAGCAGTACTTC. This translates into CASSETSGSYEQYF.

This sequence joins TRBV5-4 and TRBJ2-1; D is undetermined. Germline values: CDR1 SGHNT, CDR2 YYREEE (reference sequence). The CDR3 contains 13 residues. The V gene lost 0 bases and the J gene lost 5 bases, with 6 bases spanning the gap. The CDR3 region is CASSLDRHNEQFF. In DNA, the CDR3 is TGTGCCAGCAGCTTGGACAGACACAATGAGCAGTTCTTC. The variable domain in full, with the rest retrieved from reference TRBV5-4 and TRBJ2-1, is ETGVTQSPTHLIKTRGQQVTLRCSSQSGHNTVSWYQQALGQGPQFIFQYYREEENGRGNFPPRFSGLQFPNYSSELNVNALELDDSALYLCASSLDRHNEQFFGPGTRLTVL.

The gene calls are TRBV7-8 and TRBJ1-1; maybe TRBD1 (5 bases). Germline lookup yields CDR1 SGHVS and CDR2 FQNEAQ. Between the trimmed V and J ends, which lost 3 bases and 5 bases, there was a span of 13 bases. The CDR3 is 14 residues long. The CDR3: CASSLQGSWTEAFF. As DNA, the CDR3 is TGTGCCAGCAGCTTGCAGGGTTCGTGGACTGAAGCTTTCTTT.

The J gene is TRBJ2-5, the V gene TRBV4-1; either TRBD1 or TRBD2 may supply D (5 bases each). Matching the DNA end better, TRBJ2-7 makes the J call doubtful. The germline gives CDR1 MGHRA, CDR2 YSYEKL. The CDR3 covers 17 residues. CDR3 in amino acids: CASSHESTGTTPYEQYF. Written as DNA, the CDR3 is TGCGCCAGCAGCCACGAATCTACCGGGACGACCCCCTACGAGCAGTACTTC.

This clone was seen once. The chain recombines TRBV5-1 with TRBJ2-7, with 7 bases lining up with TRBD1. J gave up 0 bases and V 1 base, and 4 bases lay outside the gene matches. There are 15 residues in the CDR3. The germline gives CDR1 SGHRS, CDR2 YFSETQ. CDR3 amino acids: CASSLTRDSSYEQYF. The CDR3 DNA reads TGCGCCAGCAGCTTGACTCGGGACAGCTCCTACGAGCAGTACTTC.

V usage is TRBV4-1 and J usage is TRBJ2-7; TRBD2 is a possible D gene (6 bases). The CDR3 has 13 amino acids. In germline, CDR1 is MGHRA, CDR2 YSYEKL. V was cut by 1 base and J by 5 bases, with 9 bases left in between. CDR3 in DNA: TGCGCCAGCAGCCAAGGTATAGCGGACGAGCAGTACTTC. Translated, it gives CASSQGIADEQYF.

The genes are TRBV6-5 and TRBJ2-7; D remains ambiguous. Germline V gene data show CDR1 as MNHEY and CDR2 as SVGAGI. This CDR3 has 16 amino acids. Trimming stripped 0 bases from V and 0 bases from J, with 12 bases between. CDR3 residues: CASSYSPPESSYEQYF. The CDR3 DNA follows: TGTGCCAGCAGTTACTCCCCCCCCGAGAGCTCCTACGAGCAGTACTTC.

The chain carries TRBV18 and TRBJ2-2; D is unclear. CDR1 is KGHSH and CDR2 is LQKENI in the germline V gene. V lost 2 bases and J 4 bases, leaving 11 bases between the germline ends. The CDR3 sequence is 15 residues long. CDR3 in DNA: TGTGCCAGCTCACCAGGGCGAGTGGGCACCGGGGAGCTGTTTTTT. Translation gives CASSPGRVGTGELFF.

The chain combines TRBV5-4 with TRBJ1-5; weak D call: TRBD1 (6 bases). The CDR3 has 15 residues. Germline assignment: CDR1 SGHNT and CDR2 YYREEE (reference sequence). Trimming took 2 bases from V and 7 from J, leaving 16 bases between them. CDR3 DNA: TGTGCCAGCAGCTTAAACCGGGACATTCCGCAGCCCCAGCATTTT. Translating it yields CASSLNRDIPQPQHF.

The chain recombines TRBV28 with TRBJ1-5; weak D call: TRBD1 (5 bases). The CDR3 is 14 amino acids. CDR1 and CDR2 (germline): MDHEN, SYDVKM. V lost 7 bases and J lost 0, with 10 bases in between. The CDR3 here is CASIGGGSNQPQHF. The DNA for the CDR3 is TGTGCCAGCATCGGTGGGGGTAGCAATCAGCCCCAGCATTTT.

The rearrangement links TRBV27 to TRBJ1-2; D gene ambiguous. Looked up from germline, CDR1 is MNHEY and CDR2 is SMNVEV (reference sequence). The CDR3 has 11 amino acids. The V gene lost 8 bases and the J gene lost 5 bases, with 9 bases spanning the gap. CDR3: CASSVGYGYTF. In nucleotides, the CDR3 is TGTGCCAGCTCTGTAGGATATGGCTACACCTTC.

The CDR3 DNA is TGTGCCAGTTACCTCGAGGGGCCCCAGCATTTT. Residues: CASYLEGPQHF. This sequence joins TRBV28 and TRBJ1-5; D unclear. The CDR3 is made up of 11 amino acids. The germline CDR1 and CDR2 sequences are MDHEN and SYDVKM. The V end was cut by 9 bases, the J end by 9 bases, with 12 bases between. The full variable domain, its missing parts supplied by reference TRBV28 and TRBJ1-5, is DVKVTQSSRYLVKRTGEKVFLECVQDMDHENMFWYRQDPGLGLRLIYFSYDVKMKEKGDIPEGYSVSREKKERFSLILESASTNQTSMYLCASYLEGPQHFGDGTRLSIL.

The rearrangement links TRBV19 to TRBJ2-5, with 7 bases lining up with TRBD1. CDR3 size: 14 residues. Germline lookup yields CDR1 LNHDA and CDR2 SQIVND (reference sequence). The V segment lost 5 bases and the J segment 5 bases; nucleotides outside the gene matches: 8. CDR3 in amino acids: CASSSRGFYETQYF. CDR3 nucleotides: TGTGCCAGTAGTTCCAGGGGGTTCTATGAGACCCAGTACTTC.

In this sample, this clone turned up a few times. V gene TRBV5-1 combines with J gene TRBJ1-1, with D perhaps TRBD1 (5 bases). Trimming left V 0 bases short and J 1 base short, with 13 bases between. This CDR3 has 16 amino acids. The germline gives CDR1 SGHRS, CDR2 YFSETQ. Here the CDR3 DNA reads TGCGCCAGCAGCTTGGGACCCATGGGGGGGAACACTGAAGCTTTCTTT. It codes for CASSLGPMGGNTEAFF.

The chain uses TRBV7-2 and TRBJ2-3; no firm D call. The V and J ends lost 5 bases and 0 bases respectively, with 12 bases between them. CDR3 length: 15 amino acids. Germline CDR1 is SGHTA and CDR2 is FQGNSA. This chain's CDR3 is CASSTVPGSTDTQYF. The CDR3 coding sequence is TGTGCCAGCAGCACCGTTCCGGGTAGCACAGATACGCAGTATTTT.

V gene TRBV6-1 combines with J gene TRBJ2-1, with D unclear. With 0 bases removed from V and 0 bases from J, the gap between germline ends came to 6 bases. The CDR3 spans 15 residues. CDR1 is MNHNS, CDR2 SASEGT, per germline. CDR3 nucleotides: TGTGCCAGCAGTGAAGCGTGGGGCTCCTACAATGAGCAGTTCTTC. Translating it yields CASSEAWGSYNEQFF.

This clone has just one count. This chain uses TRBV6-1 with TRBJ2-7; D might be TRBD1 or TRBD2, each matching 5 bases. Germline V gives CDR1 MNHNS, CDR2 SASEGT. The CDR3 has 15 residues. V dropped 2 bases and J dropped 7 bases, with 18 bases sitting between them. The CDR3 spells CASSEFGGGPLEQYF. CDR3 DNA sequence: TGTGCCAGCAGTGAATTTGGTGGGGGACCGCTAGAGCAGTACTTC.

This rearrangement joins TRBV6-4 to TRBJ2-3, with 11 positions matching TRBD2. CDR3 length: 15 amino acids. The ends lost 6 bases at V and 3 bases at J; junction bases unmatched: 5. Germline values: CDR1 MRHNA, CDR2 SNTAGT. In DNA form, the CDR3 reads TGTGCCAGCAGGGAGACTAGCGGGATGACAGATACGCAGTATTTT. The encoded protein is CASRETSGMTDTQYF.